A selection of T cell receptor beta chains follows, all from one sample in a study of human thymus T cells. The method was immunoSEQ multiplex PCR; TCRdb's version includes in-frame clones alone and lacks a portion of them. The table has 100,000 to 150,000 clones, more than 90% seen once. Source material: thymus tissue. The source is a boy younger than two with a congenital heart defect but otherwise immunologically healthy. The CDR3 runs from the conserved cysteine through the conserved F or W. The D gene is left open where the match is weak.

TRBD1	TRBV6-1	TRBJ1-6	CATRTGNSPLHF	TGTGCCACCCGGACAGGGAATTCACCCCTCCACTTT
.	TRBV28	TRBJ2-5	CASSLRRNQETQYF	TGTGCCAGCAGTTTGAGGCGGAACCAAGAGACCCAGTACTTC
TRBD1	TRBV27	TRBJ2-5	CASSHHTGVQETQYF	TGTGCCAGCAGTCACCATACAGGGGTCCAAGAGACCCAGTACTTC
TRBD1	TRBV14	TRBJ2-7	CASSQGTGREQYF	TGTGCCAGCAGCCAGGGGACAGGGCGGGAGCAGTACTTC
TRBD2	TRBV2	TRBJ2-7	CASSDRGSGGAPEQYF	TGTGCCAGCAGTGATCGTGGTAGCGGGGGGGCCCCCGAGCAGTACTTC
.	TRBV21-1	TRBJ2-1	CASTTLGTAHNEQFF	TGTGCCAGCACCACCCTCGGGACAGCCCACAATGAGCAGTTCTTC
TRBD1	TRBV6-1	TRBJ2-7	CASSATGNNGDPYEQYF	TGTGCCAGCAGTGCGACAGGGAATAACGGAGATCCCTACGAGCAGTACTTC
.	TRBV6-1	TRBJ2-3	CASSVMDGDLSTDTQYF	TGTGCCAGCAGTGTGATGGACGGGGACCTTAGCACAGATACGCAGTATTTT
TRBD1	TRBV14	TRBJ2-1	CASSQDTFGRDRSPYNEQFF	TGTGCCAGCAGCCAAGATACCTTTGGCCGGGACAGAAGCCCCTACAATGAGCAGTTCTTC
.	TRBV5-6	TRBJ2-5	CASSLGGEETQYF	TGTGCCAGCAGCTTGGGCGGGGAAGAGACCCAGTACTTC
.	TRBV10-3	TRBJ1-4	CAIGGYPGRGNEKLFF	TGTGCCATCGGAGGATACCCGGGCAGGGGAAATGAAAAACTGTTTTTT
.	TRBV13	TRBJ2-7	CASSLPGSYEQYF	TGTGCCAGCAGCTTACCGGGCTCCTACGAGCAGTACTTC
.	TRBV5-1	TRBJ1-2	CASSLGSTGADGYTF	TGCGCCAGCAGCTTGGGTTCGACAGGAGCTGATGGCTACACCTTC
.	TRBV12-5	TRBJ1-2	CASGLITRVRNYGYTF	TGTGCTAGTGGTTTGATCACCAGGGTAAGGAACTATGGCTACACCTTC